The rows below give T cell receptor beta chains drawn from one sample of a study of blood T cell repertoires in COVID-19. Sequencing used immunoSEQ multiplex PCR; TCRdb keeps in-frame clones, though not all of them. The top ten clones hold approximately 15% of a sample with nearly 100,000 clones, around 84% of them seen once. Sequenced: peripheral blood. These receptors were taken from a woman aged 60-75 years with acute or convalescent COVID-19. The CDR3 runs from the conserved cysteine through the conserved F or W. D genes are given only for firm matches. The size entry is marked missing in some rows and otherwise reads once, few, many or a size class.

size	V	D	J	DNA	CDR3
.	TRBV30	TRBD1	TRBJ2-3	TGTGCCTGGAGAGCCACCCGGGACAGGGAACCAGATACGCAGTATTTT	CAWRATRDREPDTQYF
.	TRBV11-2	TRBD2	TRBJ2-7	TGTGCCAGCAGCTTAGATCGACTAGCGAAGAAACAGCAGTACTTC	CASSLDRLAKKQQYF
.	TRBV2	TRBD1	TRBJ2-3	TGTGCCAGCAGTTATAGGGGGCCGCCCACAGATACGCAGTATTTT	CASSYRGPPTDTQYF
.	TRBV2	.	TRBJ1-4	TGTGCCAGCAGTGGGCCAAAACAGGGCCTCTCTAATGAAAAACTGTTTTTT	CASSGPKQGLSNEKLFF
.	TRBV7-2	.	TRBJ1-1	TGTGCCAGCAGCTCGGGTTACGCGGGGTTAATCACTGAAGCTTTCTTT	CASSSGYAGLITEAFF
few	TRBV3-1/TRBV3-2	.	TRBJ1-2	TGTGCCAGCAGCCATAGGGAGAGAGGGAGCTATGGCTACACCTTC	CASSHRERGSYGYTF
.	TRBV11-3	TRBD2	TRBJ2-5	TGTGCCAGCAGCTTAGGGGCTAGCGGGGATGGAGAGACCCAGTACTTC	CASSLGASGDGETQYF
once	TRBV5-5	TRBD1	TRBJ1-6	TGTGCCAGCAGCTTTACAGGGGCCGATAATTCACCCCTCCACTTT	CASSFTGADNSPLHF
.	TRBV7-9	.	TRBJ2-2	TGTGCCAGCAGCTTACCAGGGAGGATGGTAACGAACACCGGGGAGCTGTTTTTT	CASSLPGRMVTNTGELFF
.	TRBV6-6	TRBD2	TRBJ2-1	TGTGCCAGCAGCCTACTAGCGGGGGCTAATCTGGGGGAGCAGTTCTTC	CASSLLAGANLGEQFF
.	TRBV28	.	TRBJ1-1	TGTGCCAGCAGTTTATATGGAGTGGGACAGAACACTGAAGCTTTCTTT	CASSLYGVGQNTEAFF
.	TRBV2	TRBD1	TRBJ2-7	TGTGCCAGCAGAAATGACAGGGGAGGAAACTACGAGCAGTACTTC	CASRNDRGGNYEQYF
.	TRBV14	TRBD1	TRBJ2-3	TGTGCCAGCAGCCAACTTCGGGACAGCTCCACAGATACGCAGTATTTT	CASSQLRDSSTDTQYF
.	TRBV11-1	.	TRBJ2-2	TGTGCCAGCAGCTTACAGGGCACCGGGGAGCTGTTTTTT	CASSLQGTGELFF
.	TRBV10-3	.	TRBJ2-7	TGTGCCATCACCGCTACAGGAACGGGCCTTTCGGGCGAGCAGTACTTC	CAITATGTGLSGEQYF
.	TRBV5-1	.	TRBJ1-1	TGCGCCAGCAGCTCCCAACAGAATACTGAAGCTTTCTTT	CASSSQQNTEAFF
.	TRBV2	TRBD1	TRBJ2-1	TGTGCCAGTACGGGACAGGGGGCAGGAGATGAGCAGTTCTTC	CASTGQGAGDEQFF
.	TRBV19	TRBD1	TRBJ1-1	TGTGCCAGCCTCCGGGACAGGGGGGAGAACACTGAAGCTTTCTTT	CASLRDRGENTEAFF
.	TRBV29-1	TRBD1	TRBJ1-2	TGCAGCGTTGAAGAAGGGACAGCTAACTATGGCTACACCTTC	CSVEEGTANYGYTF
.	TRBV27	TRBD1	TRBJ1-2	TGTGCCAGCAAACCTGATATGGACAGGGGTTATGGCTACACCTTC	CASKPDMDRGYGYTF
.	TRBV2	TRBD1	TRBJ1-5	TGTGCCAGCAGTCCCCGGGACAGGGGGCCTTGGGGCAATCAGCCCCAGCATTTT	CASSPRDRGPWGNQPQHF
.	TRBV19	TRBD1	TRBJ1-3	TGTGCCAGCAACGGTGCGATCGGACAGGGCACTGGAAACACCATATATTTT	CASNGAIGQGTGNTIYF
.	TRBV3-1/TRBV3-2	.	TRBJ2-5	TGTGCCAGCAGCCAAGATTGGAGCCAAGAGACCCAGTACTTC	CASSQDWSQETQYF
.	TRBV7-9	TRBD1	TRBJ1-1	TGTGCCAGCAGCCCCCCGGGACAGCTTATCACTGAAGCTTTCTTT	CASSPPGQLITEAFF
.	TRBV6-5	.	TRBJ1-4	TGTGCCAGCAGTCCGGGGGGGTTTAATGAAAAACTGTTTTTT	CASSPGGFNEKLFF
.	TRBV11-3	.	TRBJ2-5	TGTGCCAGCAGCTTTAGCGTGGGGGGAGAGACCCAGTACTTC	CASSFSVGGETQYF
.	TRBV3-1/TRBV3-2	TRBD1	TRBJ1-1	TGTGCCAGCAGCCCCATCGGACAGGCAGGATCGGCTTTCTTT	CASSPIGQAGSAFF
.	TRBV19	.	TRBJ2-1	TGTGCCAGTAGTATTACGTGGGGGCTTTACAATGAGCAGTTCTTC	CASSITWGLYNEQFF
.	TRBV18	.	TRBJ2-2	TGTGCCAGCTCACCACGGAACGGGGGAAACACCGGGGAGCTGTTTTTT	CASSPRNGGNTGELFF
.	TRBV3-1/TRBV3-2	TRBD2	TRBJ2-1	TGTGCCAGCAGCCAGTTAGCGGGGGCCTATGAGCAGTTCTTC	CASSQLAGAYEQFF
.	TRBV4-1	.	TRBJ2-3	TGCGCCAGCAGCCGGGGGGGCTTATTAAGCACAGATACGCAGTATTTT	CASSRGGLLSTDTQYF
.	TRBV6-4	.	TRBJ1-6	TGTGCCATCCGGTGGGCCTTAAGTAATTCACCCCTCCACTTT	CAIRWALSNSPLHF
.	TRBV6-5	.	TRBJ1-3	TGTGCCAGCAGCCGGCGGGGCCTTGGGGGAAACACCATATATTTT	CASSRRGLGGNTIYF
.	TRBV18	.	TRBJ2-7	TGTGCCAGCTCACCCGACAGCTCCTACGAGCAGTACTTC	CASSPDSSYEQYF
.	TRBV2	.	TRBJ1-5	TGTGCCAGCAGAGACAGGTTCAATCAGCCCCAGCATTTT	CASRDRFNQPQHF
.	TRBV2	TRBD2	TRBJ2-7	TGTGCCAGCAGTGAAGGAGTACGGGGGGGCGTCTCTCTCTACTTC	CASSEGVRGGVSLYF
.	TRBV7-2	.	TRBJ2-1	TGTGCCAGCAGCTTCAGTGGCATATACAATGAGCAGTTCTTC	CASSFSGIYNEQFF
.	TRBV2	.	TRBJ1-3	TGTGCCAGCAGAGACTACTTGGGCTCTGGAAACACCATATATTTT	CASRDYLGSGNTIYF
.	TRBV5-1	.	TRBJ1-2	TGCGCCAGCAGCTTCCGGGACTTAGCTAACTATGGCTACACCTTC	CASSFRDLANYGYTF
.	TRBV15	TRBD2	TRBJ2-3	TGTGCCACCAGCAGAGGGCGGGGGGGAAGCACAGATACGCAGTATTTT	CATSRGRGGSTDTQYF
once	TRBV28	.	TRBJ1-5	TGTGCCAGCAGTTTGGTGAACCTAGCCAATCAGCCCCAGCATTTT	CASSLVNLANQPQHF
.	TRBV5-1	.	TRBJ1-4	TGCGCCAGCAGCTTGGTAGGGGCAACTAATGAAAAACTGTTTTTT	CASSLVGATNEKLFF
.	TRBV18	TRBD1	TRBJ1-1	TGTGCCAGCTCACCATCGACAGGGTTGAGGCCTGAAGCTTTCTTT	CASSPSTGLRPEAFF
.	TRBV19	.	TRBJ1-1	TGTGCCAGTAGTATTAATCCGGTCGTATCTTTCTTT	CASSINPVVSFF
.	TRBV2	TRBD1	TRBJ1-2	TGTGCCAGCAGTTCCGTCCAGGGGGTTGGGAATGGCTACACCTTC	CASSSVQGVGNGYTF
.	TRBV7-2	.	TRBJ1-2	TGTGCCAGCAGCTTGGGGGGGGCCTATGGCTACACCTTC	CASSLGGAYGYTF
.	TRBV3-1/TRBV3-2	TRBD1	TRBJ2-1	TGTGCCAGCAGACCTCGGACAGGGGAGCAAGATGAGCAGTTCTTC	CASRPRTGEQDEQFF
once	TRBV2	.	TRBJ1-5	TGTGCCAGCTTTGAACAGGGCCGACAGCCCCAGCATTTT	CASFEQGRQPQHF
.	TRBV5-1	TRBD1	TRBJ2-7	TGCGCCAGCAGCCAAACGGACAGGGAGACCTACGAGCAGTACTTC	CASSQTDRETYEQYF
.	TRBV19	TRBD2	TRBJ2-3	TGTGCCAGTAGCGGGGGGGTTGAAGATACGCAGTATTTT	CASSGGVEDTQYF
.	TRBV11-3	TRBD1	TRBJ1-2	TGTGCCAGCAGCTCTCCGGGACAGGGGGCGCGTGGCTACACCTTC	CASSSPGQGARGYTF
once	TRBV5-4	TRBD2	TRBJ2-3	TGTGCCAGCAGCTTGCTGCGGGGGGGCCTCGATACGCAGTATTTT	CASSLLRGGLDTQYF
.	TRBV2	.	TRBJ2-5	TGTGCCAGCAGTAACCCTCAGGGGTCGCTGGGAGAGACCCAGTACTTC	CASSNPQGSLGETQYF